These T cell receptor beta chains were read from a single sample in a study of blood T cells in healthy people across ages. Using its own MiXCR run on the 5' RACE reads, TCRdb lists one record per CDR3 protein. The sample lists more than 800,000 distinct CDR3 sequences; 40% to 45% were seen once. The specimen was blood. These receptors were collected from a woman in her fifties or sixties in good health. Both conserved end residues are part of each CDR3. The D gene is left open where the match is weak. Where a row states a size, it is once, few, many or the class of an expanded clone; other rows omit it.

>TRBJ2-1|TRBV2|.|TRBD1
CASSGPPRRDSTYNEQFF
TGTGCCAGCAGCGGTCCACCTCGCCGGGACAGCACCTACAATGAGCAGTTCTTC
>TRBJ2-1|TRBV11-2|.|TRBD2
CAGSPLAGGPDNEQFF
TGTGCCGGCAGCCCATTAGCGGGAGGGCCAGACAATGAGCAGTTCTTC
>TRBJ1-5|TRBV28|.|.
CAASHSNQPRHF
TGTGCCGCGAGTCATAGCAATCAGCCCCGGCATTTT
>TRBJ2-5|TRBV20-1|.|TRBD2
CSAGSPGLAVYNEQYF
TGCAGTGCCGGGTCACCGGGACTAGCGGTCTACAATGAGCAGTACTTC
>TRBJ2-5|TRBV4-1|.|TRBD2
CASSPIFSGEETQYF
TGCGCCAGCAGCCCAATTTTTAGCGGGGAAGAGACCCAGTACTTC
>TRBJ2-4|TRBV5-1|few|TRBD2
CASSPGLAGGAKNIQYF
TGCGCCAGCAGCCCGGGACTAGCGGGAGGCGCCAAAAACATTCAGTACTTC
>TRBJ1-5|TRBV7-2|.|TRBD1
CASSRDRSGPQHF
TGTGCCAGCAGCCGGGACAGGTCGGGCCCCCAGCATTTT
>TRBJ2-6|TRBV15|.|.
CATNRKTVARSGANVLTF
TGTGCCACCAACAGGAAGACAGTGGCCCGTTCTGGGGCCAACGTCCTGACTTTC
>TRBJ2-1|TRBV12-3/TRBV12-4|few|.
CASSLGARTYNEQFF
TGTGCCAGCAGTTTAGGCGCGAGAACATACAATGAGCAGTTCTTC
>TRBJ2-5|TRBV10-3|few|.
CAISPRTQETQYF
TGTGCCATCAGCCCTCGGACCCAAGAGACCCAGTACTTC
>TRBJ2-7|TRBV25-1|once|TRBD1
CASSPRTGTGWQYF
TGTGCCAGCAGTCCCCGGACAGGGACGGGTTGGCAGTACTTC
>TRBJ1-2|TRBV12-3/TRBV12-4|.|TRBD1
CASSLRDRGLGGYTF
TGTGCCAGCAGTTTAAGGGACAGGGGACTGGGGGGCTACACCTTC
>TRBJ2-7|TRBV6-1|.|.
CASTAIHEQYF
TGTGCCAGCACGGCGATCCACGAGCAGTACTTC
>TRBJ2-1|TRBV27|few|TRBD2
CASWASGSASSYNEQFF
TGTGCCAGCTGGGCTAGCGGGAGCGCAAGCTCCTACAATGAGCAGTTCTTC
>TRBJ2-3|TRBV27|.|TRBD2
CASSLSGLGSQYF
TGTGCCAGCAGTTTATCGGGACTAGGTTCGCAGTATTTT
>TRBJ2-2|TRBV3-1|.|TRBD2
CASSQRTGLAGAANTGELFF
TGTGCCAGCAGCCAACGTACTGGACTAGCGGGAGCCGCGAACACCGGGGAGCTGTTTTTT
>TRBJ2-1|TRBV28|few|.
CASSPPDWYEQFF
TGTGCCAGCAGTCCACCGGACTGGTATGAGCAGTTCTTC
>TRBJ2-7|TRBV7-9|.|TRBD2
CASSLVLAGGCEQYF
TGTGCCAGCAGCTTAGTTCTAGCGGGAGGATGCGAGCAGTACTTC
>TRBJ2-7|TRBV2|.|.
CASSELRGYEQYF
TGTGCCAGCAGTGAATTACGCGGCTACGAGCAGTACTTC
>TRBJ2-5|TRBV10-1|once|.
CASSESTSSQETQYF
TGCGCCAGCAGTGAGTCGACGAGTTCCCAAGAGACCCAGTACTTC
>TRBJ2-3|TRBV7-6|few|.
CASSLAGGDVDTQYF
TGTGCCAGCAGCCTAGCCGGGGGAGACGTGGATACGCAGTATTTT
>TRBJ2-1|TRBV7-8|.|.
CASSLEKETYNEQFF
TGTGCCAGCAGCTTAGAAAAGGAGACCTACAATGAGCAGTTCTTC
>TRBJ2-3|TRBV7-8|.|TRBD2
CASSPGLAGVWADTQYF
TGTGCCAGCAGCCCCGGACTAGCGGGAGTTTGGGCAGATACGCAGTATTTT
>TRBJ2-7|TRBV20-1|once|TRBD1
CSAGTGTGDEQYF
TGCAGTGCTGGTACCGGGACAGGGGACGAGCAGTACTTC
>TRBJ2-7|TRBV6-1|.|.
CASSVLQGPYEQYF
TGTGCCAGCAGTGTGTTACAGGGACCCTACGAGCAGTACTTC
>TRBJ1-5|TRBV20-1|few|TRBD1
CSATPDRANQPQHF
TGCAGTGCTACGCCCGACAGGGCTAATCAGCCCCAGCATTTT
>TRBJ2-3|TRBV29-1|few|.
CSVAHLTTDTQYF
TGCAGCGTTGCACACCTCACCACAGATACGCAGTATTTT
>TRBJ2-4|TRBV14|.|.
CASSRRSGEQYF
TGTGCCAGCAGCCGCAGGTCCGGTGAGCAGTACTTC
>TRBJ2-2|TRBV29-1|.|.
CSAGPRVAGELFF
TGCAGCGCCGGGCCGCGTGTGGCCGGGGAGCTGTTTTTT
>TRBJ2-4|TRBV27|once|.
CASSLSQGDFKNTQYF
TGTGCCAGCAGTTTATCCCAAGGGGACTTCAAAAACACTCAGTACTTC
>TRBJ2-7|TRBV7-9|.|.
CASSLGATGEQYF
TGTGCCAGCAGCTTAGGCGCGACTGGTGAGCAGTACTTC
>TRBJ2-3|TRBV3-1|few|TRBD2
CASSQEASGRTDTQYF
TGTGCCAGCAGCCAAGAGGCTAGCGGGAGAACAGATACGCAGTATTTT
>TRBJ2-7|TRBV4-2|.|.
CASSQDGQGYEQYF
TGTGCCAGCAGCCAAGATGGCCAGGGCTACGAGCAGTACTTC
>TRBJ1-6|TRBV27|.|.
CASSLGGISSPLHF
TGTGCCAGCAGTTTGGGGGGGATAAGTTCACCCCTCCACTTT
>TRBJ2-7|TRBV21-1|.|.
CASSKGQSDYEQYF
TGTGCCAGCAGCAAGGGACAGAGTGATTACGAGCAGTACTTC
>TRBJ2-7|TRBV20-1|.|.
CSALTDNLYEQYF
TGCAGTGCCCTAACAGATAATCTCTACGAGCAGTACTTC
>TRBJ2-7|TRBV10-3|.|.
CAISESWTVAAKQYF
TGTGCCATCAGTGAGTCTTGGACCGTGGCGGCCAAGCAGTACTTC
>TRBJ1-5|TRBV7-9|.|.
CASSLATGQPQHF
TGTGCCAGCAGCTTAGCGACCGGTCAGCCCCAGCATTTT
>TRBJ2-7|TRBV13|.|TRBD1
CASSFRQGADEQYF
TGTGCCAGCAGCTTCCGGCAGGGGGCCGACGAGCAGTACTTC
>TRBJ1-4|TRBV12-3/TRBV12-4|.|.
CASGLQVNNEKLFF
TGTGCCAGCGGCTTACAGGTTAATAATGAAAAACTGTTTTTT
>TRBJ2-7|TRBV6-6|.|.
CASSYFSDNEQYF
TGTGCCAGCAGTTACTTTTCCGACAATGAGCAGTACTTC
>TRBJ2-7|TRBV9|few|.
CASSNRDTPYEQYF
TGTGCCAGCAGCAACCGGGACACTCCCTACGAGCAGTACTTC
>TRBJ2-1|TRBV29-1|.|TRBD2
CSVEAAETSGPPGEQFF
TGCAGCGTTGAAGCCGCTGAGACTAGCGGTCCACCAGGTGAGCAGTTCTTC
>TRBJ2-3|TRBV29-1|few|TRBD1
CSVEGQNTDTQYF
TGCAGCGTTGAGGGACAGAACACAGATACGCAGTATTTT
>TRBJ2-5|TRBV7-8|.|.
CASGRESETQYF
TGTGCCAGCGGAAGGGAATCAGAGACCCAGTACTTC
>TRBJ2-1|TRBV7-6|.|.
CASSLGHHAYNEQFF
TGTGCCAGCAGCTTGGGACACCATGCGTACAATGAGCAGTTCTTC
>TRBJ2-1|TRBV29-1|.|TRBD1
CSSQGQPYNEQFF
TGCAGCTCCCAGGGACAGCCCTACAATGAGCAGTTCTTC
>TRBJ2-7|TRBV5-1|few|TRBD1
CASSFRFGDRVGEQYF
TGCGCCAGCAGCTTTAGGTTCGGGGACAGGGTCGGCGAGCAGTACTTC
>TRBJ2-5|TRBV29-1|.|.
CSVLLTGRSSEQYF
TGCAGCGTCCTCCTGACAGGGAGGTCGAGTGAGCAGTACTTC
>TRBJ2-3|TRBV28|.|.
CASSLPGTYTDTQYF
TGTGCCAGCAGTCTTCCGGGGACCTACACAGATACGCAGTATTTT
>TRBJ2-3|TRBV5-1|.|TRBD2
CASSLAASGRRDTQYF
TGCGCCAGCAGCTTGGCAGCTAGCGGGAGGCGAGATACGCAGTATTTT
>TRBJ2-3|TRBV7-2|.|.
CASSSMGLTRPSTDTQYF
TGTGCCAGCAGCTCCATGGGACTCACAAGACCTAGCACAGATACGCAGTATTTT
>TRBJ2-1|TRBV4-1|few|.
CASSQGSDVAGRGPEQFF
TGCGCCAGCAGCCAGGGCTCTGACGTAGCGGGAAGGGGGCCTGAGCAGTTCTTC
>TRBJ1-2|TRBV20-1|.|TRBD1
CSARKSTGTNYGYTF
TGCAGTGCTAGAAAATCGACAGGGACGAACTATGGCTACACCTTC